One sample yielded the 3 T cell receptor beta chains listed below, sequenced in a study of PD-L1 blockade in urothelial cancer (dated by TCRdb to the late 2010s). The library was prepared using the immunoSEQ multiplex PCR assay. TCRdb carries this immuneACCESS record with in-frame sequences only. Its versions omit some clonotypes, under half of them owing to an unresolved V gene in the studies checked, with the rest unexplained. In all, the sample holds tens of thousands of clones, and 65% to 90% of those were seen once. Clones ranked in the top ten supply roughly 2.9% of the sample. The time point label for this specimen denotes: pretreatment peripheral blood. This specimen consisted of PBMCs, obtained around atezolizumab (anti-PD-L1) treatment. The receptors derive from a man between 65 and 85 years old with urothelial cancer.

The rearrangement links TRBV6-6 to TRBJ1-5, with TRBD1 identical over 9 bases. Germline lookup yields CDR1 MNHNY and CDR2 SVGAGI (reference sequence). The CDR3 totals 15 residues. V trimming: 5 bases; J trimming: 9 bases; junction bases outside the gene matches: 11. The CDR3 nucleotides read TGTGCCAGCAGTGCAACCGGGACAGGGACTTCGCCCCAGCATTTT. Translating it yields CASSATGTGTSPQHF.

The chain combines TRBV7-9 with TRBJ2-1; 10 nucleotides agree with TRBD2. Germline V gene lookup returns CDR1 SEHNR and CDR2 FQNEAQ (reference sequence). Trimming cost V 4 bases and J 2 bases; bases outside gene matches: 11. CDR3 length: 18 amino acids. CDR3 in amino acids: CASSSSLSGRATYNEQFF. The CDR3 nucleotides read TGTGCCAGCAGCTCCTCCCTAAGCGGGAGGGCCACCTACAATGAGCAGTTCTTC.

The chain joins TRBV5-4 to TRBJ2-1; tentative D call: TRBD1 (6 bases). The CDR3 spans 14 residues. V lost 4 bases and J lost 4, with 12 bases in between. Per germline, CDR1 SGHNT and CDR2 YYREEE (reference sequence). The CDR3 loop reads CASSPTDRYNEQFF. CDR3 nucleotide sequence: TGTGCCAGCAGCCCTACGGACAGATACAATGAGCAGTTCTTC.